This paragraph reports one T cell receptor (beta chain). This clonotype was counted between two and nine times. The clone's antigen remains unknown. No base qualities exist here, and no much larger clone lies one base off it. According to the study, the label for this sample's time point signals: patch test 1, 2 weeks after DPC sensitization. Per the publication, the treatment or condition label means: therapeutic diphenylcyclopropenone sensitization with weekly scalp DPC. Blood at each patch-test visit was drawn before the patch test was applied. Patients were eligible if aged 18 to 70, diagnosed with alopecia and judged suitable for DPC therapy, and pregnant patients were excluded. Unfractionated whole blood was collected in Tempus Blood RNA tubes, and total RNA was extracted from that blood. The CDR3 goes from the cysteine to the phenylalanine over 13 residues. This entry keeps only the CDR3 DNA: 39 bases, framed from base 1. Trimming costs V 7 bases and J 4 bases, and their ends lie 10 bases apart. For CDR1 and CDR2, the germline V gene (reference sequence) lists SEHNR and FQNEAQ.

This sample is part of a study of human T cells and chemical hapten exposure (dated by TCRdb to the early 2020s). Notes on the research overall: For sensitization, 2% DPC in acetone was applied to a 2 cm by 2 cm area of upper inner arm skin. Weekly therapeutic DPC doses were additionally applied to the scalp of patients throughout the approximately 25-week study period. In alopecia patients, the study followed how the peripheral blood TCR repertoire changed in vivo over primary and secondary sensitization to diphenylcyclopropenone (DPC), a hapten. Alopecia areata with under or over 50% scalp involvement, alopecia totalis and alopecia universalis were represented in the patient cohort, which was mostly female. Patch testing on the upper back used Finn chambers containing 0.01% DPC, with scoring done after 6 days according to International Contact Dermatitis Research Group standards. The libraries were sequenced as a pool, and the TCR yield per sample differed mostly because of small variations in library volumes within the pool. Blood for TCR sequencing was provided by twenty-nine alopecia patients at one to four time points (pre-sensitization, 2, 6 and 24 weeks). Blood was sampled from patients pre-sensitization (week 0) and at 2, 6 and about 24 weeks after DPC sensitization.

Preparation of the library involved RACE. Data came from a NextSeq 500. Library preparation attached unique molecular identifiers to individual cDNA molecules for quantitative, reproducible TCR counting. Each blood RNA sample was used to sequence both TCR alpha and TCR beta chains. The authors' pipeline ran thus. The median number of TCRs per sample was around 96,000, ranging from roughly 20,000 to 690,600. The Decombinator software suite was used to annotate the V, J and CDR3 of the TCR reads. To make PS versus PT1 abundance plots, every sample was subsampled to the same number of TCRs (28,000). TCRs were defined as expanded if absent before sensitization and observed at least eight times at the 2-week time point. TCRdb reprocessing: public reads trimmed at Q25 with fastp, clones called with MiXCR, in-frame beta chains kept. For every CDR3 protein sequence, its rows merge into one entry that carries the most common genes and DNA. These V and J calls rely on TCRdb rather than the paper's analysis. Counted in this sample were around 120,000 distinct CDR3 sequences; approximately 14% of them appeared once. Less than 0.95% of the sample is held by the ten biggest clonotypes.

Broad study findings and their caveats: No change with DPC sensitization was found in the number of TCRs above 1 in 1000 frequency, and no evidence of global repertoire structure alterations was found. Expanded TCRs formed significantly more large CDR3 similarity clusters than pre-sensitization or healthy control sets, consistent with antigen-driven responses. The number of PT1 expanded TCRs positively correlated with patch test score, significant at thresholds 8, 16 and 32 but not 4. Alopecia, a presumed autoimmune disease, was present in all patients, so the immune response of the patients might differ from that of healthy individuals. After repeated subsampling, changes were observed in the strength of the expansion versus patch-test correlation and in the threshold at which the correlation became significant.

The TCR originated in a man aged 18 to 35 with alopecia areata. Some clones in this sample may be carry-over from other donors' samples. The material was whole blood, obtained in connection with sensitization to the hapten diphenylcyclopropenone (DPC). The chain employs TRBV7-9 and TRBJ2-2; the D gene assignment is ambiguous. The encoded CDR3 is CASKVEVTGELFF. The DNA sequence reads TGTGCCAGCAAGGTGGAAGTCACCGGGGAGCTGTTTTTT.